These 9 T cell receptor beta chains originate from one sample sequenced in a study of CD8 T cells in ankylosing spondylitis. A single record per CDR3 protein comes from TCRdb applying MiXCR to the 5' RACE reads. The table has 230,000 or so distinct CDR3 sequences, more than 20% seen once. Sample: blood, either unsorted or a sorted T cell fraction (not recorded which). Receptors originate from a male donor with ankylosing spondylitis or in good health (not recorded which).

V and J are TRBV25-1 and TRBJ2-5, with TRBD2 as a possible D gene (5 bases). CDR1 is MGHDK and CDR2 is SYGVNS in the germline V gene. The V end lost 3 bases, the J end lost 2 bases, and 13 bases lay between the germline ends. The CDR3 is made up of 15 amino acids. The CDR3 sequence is CASSDPRRIQETQYF. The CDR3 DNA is TGTGCCAGCAGTGATCCGCGGAGGATACAAGAGACCCAGTACTTC.

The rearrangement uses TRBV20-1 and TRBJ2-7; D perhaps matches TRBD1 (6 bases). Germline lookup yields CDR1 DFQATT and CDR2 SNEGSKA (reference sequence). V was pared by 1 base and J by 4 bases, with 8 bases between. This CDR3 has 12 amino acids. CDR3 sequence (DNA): TGCAGTGCTAGAGGGACAGCTTACGAGCAGTACTTC. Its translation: CSARGTAYEQYF.

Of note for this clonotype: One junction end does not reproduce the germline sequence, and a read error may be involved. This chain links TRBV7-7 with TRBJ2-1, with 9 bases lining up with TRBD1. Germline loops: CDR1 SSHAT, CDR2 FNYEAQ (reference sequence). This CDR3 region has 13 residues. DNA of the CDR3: TGTGCTAGCAGCCTGCGGACAGGGGTTGAGCAGTTCTTC. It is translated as CASSLRTGVEQFF.

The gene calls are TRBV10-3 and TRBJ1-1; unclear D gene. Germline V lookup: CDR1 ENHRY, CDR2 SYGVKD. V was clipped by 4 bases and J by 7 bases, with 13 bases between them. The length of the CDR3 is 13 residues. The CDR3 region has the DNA TGTGCCATCAGTGTAGCACAGCATGATGAAGCTTTCTTT. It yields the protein CAISVAQHDEAFF.

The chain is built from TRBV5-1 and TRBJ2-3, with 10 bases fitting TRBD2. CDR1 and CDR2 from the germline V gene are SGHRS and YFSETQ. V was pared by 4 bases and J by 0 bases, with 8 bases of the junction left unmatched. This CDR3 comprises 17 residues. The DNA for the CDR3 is TGCGCCAGCAGCGCGCAACTAGCGGGGCCCAGCACAGATACGCAGTATTTT. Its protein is CASSAQLAGPSTDTQYF.

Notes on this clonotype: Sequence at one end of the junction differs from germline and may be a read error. DNA for the CDR3: TGTGCCAGCACCCCCACGGGACAGGGAACATTCGGGCACTTC. Protein: CASTPTGQGTFGHF. The chain carries TRBV12-3 or TRBV12-4 and TRBJ2-5; TRBD1 matches at 9 bases. CDR3 length equals 14 residues.

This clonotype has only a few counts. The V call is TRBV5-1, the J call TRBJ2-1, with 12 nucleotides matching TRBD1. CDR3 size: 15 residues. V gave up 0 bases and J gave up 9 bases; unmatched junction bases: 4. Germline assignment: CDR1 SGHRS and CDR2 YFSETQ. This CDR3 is CASSLGDRGRSEQFF. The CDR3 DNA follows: TGCGCCAGCAGCTTGGGGGACAGGGGGCGGAGTGAGCAGTTCTTC.

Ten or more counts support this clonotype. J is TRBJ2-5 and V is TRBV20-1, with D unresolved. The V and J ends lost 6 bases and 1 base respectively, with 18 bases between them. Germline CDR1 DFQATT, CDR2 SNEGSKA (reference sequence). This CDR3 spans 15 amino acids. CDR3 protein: CSADSRRGTQETQYF. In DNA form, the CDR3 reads TGCAGTGCCGACTCCCGACGAGGCACCCAAGAGACCCAGTACTTC.

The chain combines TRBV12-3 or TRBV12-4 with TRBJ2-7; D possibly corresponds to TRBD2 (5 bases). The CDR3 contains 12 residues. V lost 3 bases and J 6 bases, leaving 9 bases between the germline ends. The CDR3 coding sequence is TGTGCCAGCAGTTTTCTGGCGGGCGAGCAGTACTTC. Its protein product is CASSFLAGEQYF.